A single sample gave rise to the 28 T cell receptor beta chains below, sequenced in a study of early T cells in non-severe SARS-CoV-2 infection. TCRdb called the 5' RACE reads again in MiXCR, with one record for every CDR3 protein. The sample consists of tens of thousands of distinct CDR3 sequences, 5% to 6.5% of them appearing once. The sample was whole blood. The receptors stem from an adult who was a healthcare worker with PCR-confirmed SARS-CoV-2 infection or an uninfected control (not recorded which).

This clonotype has ten or more counts. CDR3 coding DNA: TGCGCCAGCAGTGAGACCGGTGCCGTTGTCTATGGCTACACCTTC. This gives the protein CASSETGAVVYGYTF. The chain has TRBV10-2 and TRBJ1-2; D call uncertain. CDR1 is WSHSY and CDR2 is SAAADI in the germline V gene. CDR3 length: 15 amino acids. The V end was cut by 2 bases, the J end by 4 bases, with 14 bases between.

This clonotype was detected many times. V usage is TRBV10-2 and J usage is TRBJ2-3; D ambiguous. This CDR3 has 15 amino acids. The V end was cut by 10 bases, the J end by 1 base, with 18 bases between. The V gene's germline CDR1 is WSHSY and CDR2 SAAADI. The CDR3 nucleotides are TGCGCCACCCTGGACGCAGGCTGGGGCACAGATACGCAGTATTTT. Protein: CATLDAGWGTDTQYF.

This clonotype has ten or more counts. This rearrangement joins TRBV7-8 to TRBJ2-3, with D hard to call. This CDR3 has 14 residues. V lost 1 base and J 1 base, leaving 6 bases between the germline ends. Per the germline V gene, CDR1 is SGHVS and CDR2 is FQNEAQ. The CDR3 nucleotides read TGTGCCAGCAGCTTAGTTACTGGCACAGATACGCAGTATTTT. The encoded protein is CASSLVTGTDTQYF.

This clonotype was seen repeatedly, ten times or more. The chain has TRBV7-9 and TRBJ2-7; D possibly corresponds to TRBD1 (5 bases). The CDR3 runs to 14 residues. Germline-derived CDR1 and CDR2 are SEHNR and FQNEAQ (reference sequence). Trimming removed 0 bases at V and 7 bases at J, with 13 bases between. The CDR3 spells CASSLAGAGREQYF. The CDR3 DNA sequence: TGTGCCAGCAGCTTAGCTGGGGCAGGGCGGGAGCAGTACTTC.

J is TRBJ2-1 and V is TRBV11-2; perhaps TRBD2 as D (6 bases). This CDR3 is 14 amino acids long. The V gene's germline CDR1 is SGHAT and CDR2 FQNNGV. Trimming took off 6 bases at V and 6 bases at J, with 15 bases between the two ends. CDR3 loop: CASSSNAGPNEQFF. In DNA, the CDR3 is TGTGCCAGCAGTTCCAACGCGGGACCCAATGAGCAGTTCTTC. The entire variable domain, with the rest obtained from reference TRBV11-2 and TRBJ2-1, is as follows: EAGVAQSPRYKIIEKRQSVAFWCNPISGHATLYWYQQILGQGPKLLIQFQNNGVVDDSQLPKDRFSAERLKGVDSTLKIQPAKLEDSAVYLCASSSNAGPNEQFFGPGTRLTVL.

The sample holds a few counts of this clonotype. The chain carries TRBV5-1 and TRBJ2-1; D may be TRBD1 or TRBD2 (5 bases each). Between the trimmed V and J ends, which lost 2 bases and 10 bases, there was a span of 19 bases. Germline CDR1 and CDR2: SGHRS and YFSETQ. The CDR3 spans 15 residues. The CDR3 DNA follows: TGCGCCAGCAGCTTTGGGCAGGGAGCCTCGGGAGAGCAGTTCTTC. This encodes CASSFGQGASGEQFF.

This clonotype was observed once. Just one base apart from a much larger clone, this may be a read error. The rearrangement links TRBV14 to TRBJ1-6; D perhaps matches TRBD1 (6 bases). Germline V gene sequence: CDR1 SGHDN, CDR2 FVKESK. CDR3 length: 14 residues. The DNA of the CDR3 is TGTACCAGCAGCATCACGGGACAAACTTCACCCCTCCACTTT. It specifies CTSSITGQTSPLHF.

This clonotype was counted at least ten times. This chain links TRBV11-2 with TRBJ2-1; unclear D gene. The CDR3 is made up of 14 amino acids. Germline values: CDR1 SGHAT, CDR2 FQNNGV. V was pared by 2 bases and J by 4 bases, with 9 bases between. The CDR3 DNA is TGTGCCAGCAGCTTACAGAGCGTATACAATGAGCAGTTCTTC. The encoded protein is CASSLQSVYNEQFF.

This clonotype was seen more than once but under ten times. The chain carries TRBV12-3 or TRBV12-4 and TRBJ2-3; possibly TRBD2 for D (6 bases). The CDR3 sequence is 15 residues long. Trimming left V 10 bases short and J 4 bases short, with 21 bases between. The CDR3 region is CATMLGTGGADTQYF. The CDR3 nucleotides are TGTGCCACCATGTTGGGGACCGGAGGGGCAGATACGCAGTATTTT.

Ten or more counts support this clonotype. The V gene is TRBV12-3 or TRBV12-4, the J gene TRBJ2-7; 7 nucleotides line up with TRBD2. The CDR3 is made up of 14 amino acids. The junction had 4 bases not matched to a gene; V was cut back by 3 bases and J by 2 bases. CDR3: CASSLGTNTYEQYF. In nucleotides, the CDR3 is TGTGCCAGCAGTTTGGGGACTAATACCTACGAGCAGTACTTC.

The chain joins TRBV6-6 to TRBJ2-5; D perhaps matches TRBD2 (6 bases). CDR1 is MNHNY, CDR2 SVGAGI, per germline (reference sequence). This CDR3 comprises 15 residues. V lost 0 bases, J lost 2 bases, and 10 bases lay in between. CDR3 sequence: CASSYSNGGQETQYF. The CDR3, as DNA: TGTGCCAGCAGTTACTCGAACGGGGGTCAAGAGACCCAGTACTTC.

In its sample, this clonotype was seen many times. The CDR3 region is CASSQDQGGVTDTQYF. In nucleotides, the CDR3 is TGTGCCAGCAGCCAAGATCAAGGAGGGGTCACAGATACGCAGTATTTT. This chain uses TRBV3-1 with TRBJ2-3; D might be TRBD2 (6 bases). V lost 0 bases to trimming and J lost 2 bases, with 12 bases between them. The CDR3 runs 16 residues. CDR1 LGHDT and CDR2 YNNKEL come from the germline V gene (reference sequence).

This clonotype was seen more than once but under ten times. The chain joins TRBV29-1 to TRBJ2-1; a possible D gene is TRBD2 (6 bases). Germline V gives CDR1 SQVTM, CDR2 ANQGSEA. V was shortened by 5 bases and J by 5 bases, with 16 bases between the two germline ends. The CDR3 loop spans 14 amino acids. CDR3 loop: CSVPGLPPNNEQFF. The DNA of the CDR3 is TGCAGCGTTCCGGGACTTCCCCCTAACAATGAGCAGTTCTTC.

This clonotype was seen ten or more times. V usage is TRBV7-9 and J usage is TRBJ1-6; D is perhaps TRBD1 (5 bases). Germline CDR1 SEHNR, CDR2 FQNEAQ (reference sequence). CDR3 length equals 15 residues. Trimming stripped 5 bases from V and 6 bases from J, with 14 bases between. DNA of the CDR3: TGTGCCAGCAGCCCCCCCGCAGGGCCTAATTCACCCCTCCACTTT. This encodes CASSPPAGPNSPLHF.

This clonotype was detected many times. The CDR3 loop is CASSQEGKTQYF. DNA of the CDR3: TGTGCCAGCAGCCAAGAGGGGAAGACCCAGTACTTC. The chain combines TRBV3-1 with TRBJ2-5; D remains ambiguous. V was shortened by 0 bases and J by 6 bases, with 5 bases between the two germline ends. CDR1 and CDR2 (germline): LGHDT, YNNKEL (reference sequence). CDR3 size: 12 residues.

There are a few counts of this clonotype. J is TRBJ2-7 and V is TRBV6-5, with TRBD1 matching over 9 bases. This CDR3 has 15 residues. CDR1 is MNHEY and CDR2 is SVGAGI in the germline V gene. The J segment lost 5 bases and the V segment lost 2 bases, leaving 7 bases of the junction unmatched. This CDR3 reads CASSYGGTGSDEQYF. The CDR3 DNA follows: TGTGCCAGCAGTTACGGGGGGACAGGGAGCGACGAGCAGTACTTC.

In its sample, this clonotype was seen many times. The J gene is TRBJ2-1, the V gene TRBV3-1; 11 bases map to TRBD1. CDR1 LGHDT and CDR2 YNNKEL come from the germline V gene (reference sequence). J gave up 5 bases and V 0 bases, and 9 bases lay outside the gene matches. The CDR3 runs to 18 residues. In DNA, the CDR3 is TGTGCCAGCAGCCAAGACGCCCCGGGACAGGGGGGAGACAATGAGCAGTTCTTC. This gives the protein CASSQDAPGQGGDNEQFF.

This clonotype was observed a few times. The V call is TRBV7-9, the J call TRBJ1-4; 7 nucleotides align to TRBD1. J was trimmed by 8 bases and V by 3 bases; bases with no gene match: 6. This CDR3 contains 14 residues. Germline CDR1 and CDR2: SEHNR and FQNEAQ (reference sequence). The CDR3 reads CASSLGTATEKLFF. CDR3 nucleotide sequence: TGTGCCAGCAGCTTGGGGACAGCAACAGAAAAACTGTTTTTT.

The table lists this clonotype with many counts. V usage is TRBV7-2 and J usage is TRBJ1-3; 7 bases line up with TRBD1. This CDR3 is 14 amino acids long. The V segment lost 6 bases and the J segment 2 bases; nucleotides outside the gene matches: 4. Germline assignment: CDR1 SGHTA and CDR2 FQGNSA. CDR3 protein: CASRQTGAGNTIYF. The DNA of the CDR3 is TGTGCCAGCAGGCAAACAGGGGCTGGAAACACCATATATTTT.

This clonotype showed up many times. V and J are TRBV29-1 and TRBJ1-2, with D possibly matching TRBD1 (5 bases). The germline gives CDR1 SQVTM, CDR2 ANQGSEA. Trimming removed 6 bases at V and 5 bases at J, with 16 bases between. The CDR3 runs to 13 residues. Written as DNA, the CDR3 is TGCAGCGTGAGAGGTCAGGGAGAATATGGCTACACCTTC. Residues: CSVRGQGEYGYTF.

This clonotype showed up many times. The rearrangement uses TRBV20-1 and TRBJ2-3; D remains unclear. The CDR3 spans 15 residues. V dropped 0 bases and J dropped 0 bases, with 10 bases sitting between them. From germline, CDR1 is DFQATT and CDR2 SNEGSKA (reference sequence). DNA for the CDR3: TGCAGTGCTAGAGATCCCCTACATAGCACAGATACGCAGTATTTT. Its protein is CSARDPLHSTDTQYF.

This clonotype is termed medium-sized (0.01 to 0.1%). The chain employs TRBV10-2 and TRBJ2-5, with D perhaps TRBD1 (6 bases). Germline loops: CDR1 WSHSY, CDR2 SAAADI. The CDR3 loop spans 13 amino acids. Between the trimmed V and J ends, which lost 4 bases and 5 bases, there was a span of 11 bases. The CDR3 sequence: CASSGQDWETQYF. In DNA, the CDR3 is TGCGCCAGCAGTGGACAGGATTGGGAGACCCAGTACTTC.

In this sample, this clonotype turned up many times. This chain joins TRBV6-2 or TRBV6-3 and TRBJ2-7; 7 positions match TRBD1. This CDR3 has 13 residues. Germline assignment: CDR1 MNHEY and CDR2 SVGEGT. V shed 8 bases, J shed 2 bases, and the junction held 6 bases outside the gene matches. In DNA form, the CDR3 reads TGTGCCAGCCGGGACAGTATGACCTACGAGCAGTACTTC. It encodes CASRDSMTYEQYF.

V usage is TRBV30 and J usage is TRBJ2-1; weak D call: TRBD1 (5 bases). CDR1 is GTSNPN and CDR2 is SVGIG in the germline V gene (reference sequence). V was trimmed by 3 bases and J by 8 bases, leaving 17 bases between them. The length of the CDR3 is 14 residues. CDR3 sequence reads: CAWRKGPAGDEQFF. CDR3 nucleotides: TGTGCCTGGAGGAAGGGGCCGGCAGGCGATGAGCAGTTCTTC.

The chain joins TRBV6-4 to TRBJ2-1; 12 bases align to TRBD2. V lost 4 bases and J lost 10; bases outside the gene matches: 11. The CDR3 is made up of 16 amino acids. The germline CDR1 and CDR2 sequences are MRHNA and SNTAGT. This chain's CDR3 is CASSARTSGDPGEQFF. In nucleotides, the CDR3 is TGTGCCAGCAGTGCCCGGACTAGCGGGGACCCCGGGGAGCAGTTCTTC.

The gene calls are TRBV7-2 and TRBJ2-1; D gene uncertain. CDR3 size: 12 residues. CDR1 is SGHTA and CDR2 is FQGNSA in the germline V gene. Deletions cut 4 bases from V and 7 bases from J, with 8 bases between. The CDR3 loop reads CASSYASNEQFF. The CDR3 nucleotides read TGTGCCAGCAGCTACGCGTCAAATGAGCAGTTCTTC.

CDR3 region: CSARGLAGGREQFF. In nucleotides, the CDR3 is TGCAGTGCTAGAGGTCTAGCGGGAGGGCGTGAGCAGTTCTTC. The chain employs TRBV20-1 and TRBJ2-1, with 12 bases lining up with TRBD2. In germline, CDR1 is DFQATT, CDR2 SNEGSKA (reference sequence). V trimming: 1 base; J trimming: 9 bases; junction bases outside the gene matches: 4. This CDR3 region has 14 residues.

This clonotype was observed at least ten times. The V and J genes are TRBV28 and TRBJ2-7; TRBD2 matches 7 bases. CDR3 length: 17 amino acids. V shed 5 bases and J 0 bases; nucleotides not matched to a gene: 13. Germline CDR1 reads MDHEN; CDR2 reads SYDVKM. The CDR3: CASSPHPSWGGSYEQYF. The CDR3 nucleotides read TGTGCCAGCAGTCCGCACCCCTCTTGGGGGGGCTCCTACGAGCAGTACTTC.